Below, 19 T cell receptor beta chains from the same sample are listed, as sequenced in a study of cytomegalovirus exposure and HLA in healthy donors. The PCR ran on 60 Vbeta and 13 Jbeta primers. Sequencing used immunoSEQ multiplex PCR; TCRdb keeps in-frame clones, though not all of them. This sample carries about 140,000 clones, 72% of them seen once, and the ten largest clones take roughly 4%. Sequencing used PBMCs. These receptors originate from a man in his forties or fifties in good health and CMV-seropositive.

This clone was detected only a few times. CDR3 in DNA: TGTGCCAGTAGTATTCCTCTGGGACAGCGACGGGTTGGCTACACCTTC. This translates into CASSIPLGQRRVGYTF. The chain combines TRBV19 with TRBJ1-2; TRBD1 matches 7 bases. The length of the CDR3 is 16 residues. Germline CDR1 is LNHDA and CDR2 is SQIVND (reference sequence). V lost 3 bases, J lost 7 bases, and 14 bases stayed unmatched.

This clone was recorded only once. This chain links TRBV4-1 with TRBJ2-3; 11 bases agree with TRBD1. With V trimmed by 6 bases and J by 4 bases, 9 bases remained unmatched. The CDR3 covers 16 residues. CDR1 and CDR2 from the germline V gene are MGHRA and YSYEKL. The DNA of the CDR3 is TGCGCCAGCAGTCATTTACCGGGACAGGGGGCAGATACGCAGTATTTT. Translating gives CASSHLPGQGADTQYF.

The chain recombines TRBV29-1 with TRBJ1-2, with D possibly being TRBD1 (5 bases). CDR1 is SQVTM, CDR2 ANQGSEA, per germline. V was trimmed by 7 bases and J by 8 bases, leaving 17 bases between them. The CDR3 spans 12 residues. CDR3 bases: TGCAGCGCCGGTGGTGGGGCATACGGCTACACCTTC. Translated, it gives CSAGGGAYGYTF.

The chain joins TRBV5-4 to TRBJ2-1; 7 nucleotides line up with TRBD2. There are 16 residues in the CDR3. CDR1 and CDR2 (germline): SGHNT, YYREEE (reference sequence). The V and J ends lost 3 bases and 0 bases, in that order; junction bases with no gene match: 6. The CDR3 sequence: CASSSTSASSYNEQFF. In nucleotides, the CDR3 is TGTGCCAGCAGCTCCACTAGCGCGAGCTCCTACAATGAGCAGTTCTTC.

This sequence joins TRBV2 and TRBJ1-2; 9 bases match TRBD1. In germline, CDR1 is SNHLY, CDR2 FYNNEI. V lost 6 bases, J lost 4 bases, and 6 bases stayed unmatched. The CDR3 has 14 residues. The CDR3 DNA follows: TGTGCCAGCAGACCCGGACAGGGGAGCTATGGCTACACCTTC. Protein sequence: CASRPGQGSYGYTF. Supplemented by reference TRBV2 and TRBJ1-2, the full variable domain reads EPEVTQTPSHQVTQMGQEVILRCVPISNHLYFYWYRQILGQKVEFLVSFYNNEISEKSEIFDDQFSVERPDGSNFTLKIRSTKLEDSAMYFCASRPGQGSYGYTFGSGTRLTVV.

This chain uses TRBV2 with TRBJ1-1; tentative D call: TRBD1 (6 bases). Germline CDR1 SNHLY, CDR2 FYNNEI. This CDR3 is built from 11 residues. V was trimmed by 4 bases and J by 8 bases, leaving 8 bases between them. Here the CDR3 reads CASSGTVEAFF. The CDR3 coding sequence is TGTGCCAGCAGTGGGACAGTAGAAGCTTTCTTT.

Worth noting for this clone: The junction differs from germline at one of its ends, possibly a read error. The V and J genes are TRBV7-9 and TRBJ1-1, with no clear D. The length of the CDR3 is 12 residues. In germline, CDR1 is SEHNR, CDR2 FQNEAQ (reference sequence). The CDR3 loop reads CSSSLGSTEAFF. The CDR3, as DNA: TGTTCCAGCAGCTTAGGCAGCACTGAAGCTTTCTTT. The variable domain in full, with the rest retrieved from reference TRBV7-9 and TRBJ1-1, is DTGVSQNPRHKITKRGQNVTFRCDPISEHNRLYWYRQTLGQGPEFLTYFQNEAQLEKSRLLSDRFSAERPKGSFSTLEIQRTEQGDSAMYLCSSSLGSTEAFFGQGTRLTVV.

J is TRBJ1-2 and V is TRBV19, with D hard to call. The germline V gene encodes CDR1 LNHDA and CDR2 SQIVND (reference sequence). Between the trimmed V and J ends, which lost 3 bases and 0 bases, there was a span of 8 bases. This CDR3 has 14 residues. The CDR3 protein is CASSMHSSNYGYTF. In DNA, the CDR3 is TGTGCCAGTAGTATGCACAGCTCTAACTATGGCTACACCTTC. Variable domain in full (rest from reference TRBV19 and TRBJ1-2): DGGITQSPKYLFRKEGQNVTLSCEQNLNHDAMYWYRQDPGQGLRLIYYSQIVNDFQKGDIAEGYSVSREKKESFPLTVTSAQKNPTAFYLCASSMHSSNYGYTFGSGTRLTVV.

The chain recombines TRBV5-5 with TRBJ2-5, with 8 bases lining up with TRBD1. From germline, CDR1 is SGHKS and CDR2 YYEKEE (reference sequence). The CDR3 extends over 15 amino acids. Trimming took 4 bases from V and 5 from J; bases not matched to a gene: 10. The CDR3 protein is CASSGGARGLETQYF. In nucleotides, the CDR3 is TGTGCCAGCAGCGGTGGGGCCAGGGGGCTGGAGACCCAGTACTTC.

This clone was counted between two and nine times. This chain links TRBV11-3 with TRBJ2-1; 10 bases agree with TRBD2. This CDR3 has 15 residues. The trim removed 5 bases at V and 4 bases at J, leaving 5 bases unmatched. Germline V gives CDR1 SGHNT, CDR2 YENEEA. CDR3 coding DNA: TGTGCCAGCAGCCCGAGCGGGGGGGCGTACAATGAGCAGTTCTTC. Amino acid sequence: CASSPSGGAYNEQFF.

This clone was picked up a small number of times. This rearrangement joins TRBV6-6 to TRBJ1-1, with 7 bases aligning to TRBD1. Germline V CDR1 and CDR2: MNHNY, SVGAGI (reference sequence). This CDR3 has 15 amino acids. V shed 4 bases, J shed 6 bases, and the junction held 11 bases outside the gene matches. CDR3 bases: TGTGCCAGCAGTTCCGCCGACAGGGATGATCCTGAAGCTTTCTTT. It yields the protein CASSSADRDDPEAFF.

The chain has TRBV10-1 and TRBJ1-1; unclear D gene. CDR1 is WNHNN, CDR2 SYGVQD, per germline (reference sequence). The CDR3 is 13 amino acids. Between the trimmed V and J ends, which lost 5 bases and 1 base, there was a span of 8 bases. The CDR3 spells CASSPRGNTEAFF. In DNA, the CDR3 is TGCGCCAGCAGTCCTCGCGGGAACACTGAAGCTTTCTTT.

J is TRBJ1-2 and V is TRBV27; 7 bases align to TRBD1. Trimming removed 6 bases from V and 8 bases from J; junction bases left unmatched: 9. Germline V gene lookup returns CDR1 MNHEY and CDR2 SMNVEV (reference sequence). The CDR3 contains 13 residues. CDR3 in amino acids: CASRRDRDGGYTF. In DNA form, the CDR3 reads TGTGCCAGCAGGAGAGACAGGGACGGAGGCTACACCTTC.

The chain employs TRBV5-1 and TRBJ2-7, with 7 bases lining up with TRBD2. V lost 0 bases and J lost 5; bases outside the gene matches: 8. Germline V lookup: CDR1 SGHRS, CDR2 YFSETQ. This CDR3 is 15 amino acids long. CDR3 sequence reads: CASSLGLRGIHEQYF. The CDR3 DNA follows: TGCGCCAGCAGCTTGGGACTGCGGGGGATCCACGAGCAGTACTTC.

This chain uses TRBV7-8 with TRBJ1-2, with 10 bases fitting TRBD1. Germline CDR1 reads SGHVS; CDR2 reads FQNEAQ. CDR3 size: 16 residues. The V segment lost 4 bases and the J segment 10 bases; nucleotides outside the gene matches: 15. CDR3 bases: TGTGCCAGCAGCTCGCTAAGACCGACAGGGGGCAGGGACTACACCTTC. Its protein product is CASSSLRPTGGRDYTF.

This clone was detected a few times. CDR3 sequence reads: CAIRGDRASGSPLHF. DNA of the CDR3: TGTGCCATCAGGGGGGACAGGGCCAGTGGTTCACCCCTCCACTTT. The V gene is TRBV10-3, the J gene TRBJ1-6, with 9 bases identical to TRBD1. Germline V gene data show CDR1 as ENHRY and CDR2 as SYGVKD. V lost 6 bases and J lost 9; bases outside the gene matches: 9. The CDR3 totals 15 residues.

The V call is TRBV6-6, the J call TRBJ1-1, with a possible D match to TRBD1 (6 bases). Germline CDR1 is MNHNY and CDR2 is SVGAGI (reference sequence). Between the trimmed V and J ends, which lost 5 bases and 1 base, there was a span of 8 bases. This CDR3 spans 13 amino acids. The DNA of the CDR3 is TGTGCCAGCAGTATACAGGGGAACACTGAAGCTTTCTTT. This encodes CASSIQGNTEAFF.

The V gene is TRBV2, the J gene TRBJ2-5; a possible D gene is TRBD1 (5 bases). Germline-derived CDR1 and CDR2 are SNHLY and FYNNEI. V was clipped by 6 bases and J by 5 bases, with 16 bases between them. There are 14 residues in the CDR3. CDR3 nucleotides: TGTGCCAGCAGAAGTGGAAGCAGGGTGGAGACCCAGTACTTC. It yields the protein CASRSGSRVETQYF.

The CDR3 here is CASSIEAVNYGYTF. CDR3 nucleotides: TGTGCCAGTAGTATTGAGGCAGTAAACTATGGCTACACCTTC. The chain couples TRBV19 to TRBJ1-2, with D unclear. Trimming stripped 3 bases from V and 2 bases from J, with 10 bases between. This CDR3 spans 14 amino acids. Germline V gene lookup returns CDR1 LNHDA and CDR2 SQIVND (reference sequence).